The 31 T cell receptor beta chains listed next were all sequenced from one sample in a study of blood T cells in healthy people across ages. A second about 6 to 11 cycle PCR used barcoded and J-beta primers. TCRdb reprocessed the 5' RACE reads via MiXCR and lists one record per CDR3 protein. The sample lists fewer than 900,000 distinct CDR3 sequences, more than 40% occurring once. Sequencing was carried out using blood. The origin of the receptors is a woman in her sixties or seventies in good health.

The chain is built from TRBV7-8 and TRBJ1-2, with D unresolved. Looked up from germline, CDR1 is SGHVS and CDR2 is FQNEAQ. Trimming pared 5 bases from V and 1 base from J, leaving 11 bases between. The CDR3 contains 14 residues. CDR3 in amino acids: CASSPDPNNYGYTF. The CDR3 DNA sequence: TGTGCCAGCAGCCCGGACCCGAATAACTATGGCTACACCTTC.

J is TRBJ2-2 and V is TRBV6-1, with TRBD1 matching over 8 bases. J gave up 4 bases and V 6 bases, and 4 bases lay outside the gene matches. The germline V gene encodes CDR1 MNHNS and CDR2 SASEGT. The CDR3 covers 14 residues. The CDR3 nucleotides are TGTGCCAGCAGCAAGGACAGGGCCACCGGGGAGCTGTTTTTT. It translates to CASSKDRATGELFF.

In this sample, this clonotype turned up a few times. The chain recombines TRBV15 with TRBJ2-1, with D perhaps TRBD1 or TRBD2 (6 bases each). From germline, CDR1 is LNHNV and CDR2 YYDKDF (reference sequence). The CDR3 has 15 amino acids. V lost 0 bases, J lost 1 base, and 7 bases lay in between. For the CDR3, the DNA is TGTGCCACCAGCAGAGAAGGGGGGTCCTACAATGAGCAGTTCTTC. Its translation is CATSREGGSYNEQFF.

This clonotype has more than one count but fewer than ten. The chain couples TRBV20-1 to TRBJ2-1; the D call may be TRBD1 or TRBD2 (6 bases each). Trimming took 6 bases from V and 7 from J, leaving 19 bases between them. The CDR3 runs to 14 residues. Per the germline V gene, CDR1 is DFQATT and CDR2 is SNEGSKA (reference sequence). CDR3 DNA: TGCAGTGCCCCACGGGACAAGGCGGGGAATGAGCAGTTCTTC. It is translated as CSAPRDKAGNEQFF.

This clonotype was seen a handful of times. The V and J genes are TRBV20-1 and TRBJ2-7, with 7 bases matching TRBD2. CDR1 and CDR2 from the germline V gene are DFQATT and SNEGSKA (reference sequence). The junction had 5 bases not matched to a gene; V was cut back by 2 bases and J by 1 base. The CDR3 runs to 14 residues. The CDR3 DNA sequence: TGCAGTGCTAGAACCGGGGGGAAATCCTACGAGCAGTACTTC. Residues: CSARTGGKSYEQYF.

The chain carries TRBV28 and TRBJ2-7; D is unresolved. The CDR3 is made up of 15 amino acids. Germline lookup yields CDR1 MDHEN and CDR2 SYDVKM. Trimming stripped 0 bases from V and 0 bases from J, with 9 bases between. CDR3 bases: TGTGCCAGCAGTTTATGGGCGGTGAGCTCCTACGAGCAGTACTTC. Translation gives CASSLWAVSSYEQYF.

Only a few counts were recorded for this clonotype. The CDR3 DNA sequence: TGTGCCAGCAGCATAGGACTAGCGGGAGGCTCGGGGACAGATACGCAGTATTTT. Residues: CASSIGLAGGSGTDTQYF. This sequence joins TRBV7-9 and TRBJ2-3; TRBD2 matches at 14 bases. Germline V gene data show CDR1 as SEHNR and CDR2 as FQNEAQ (reference sequence). Unmatched junction bases numbered 10, after V lost 5 bases and J lost 3 bases. There are 18 residues in the CDR3.

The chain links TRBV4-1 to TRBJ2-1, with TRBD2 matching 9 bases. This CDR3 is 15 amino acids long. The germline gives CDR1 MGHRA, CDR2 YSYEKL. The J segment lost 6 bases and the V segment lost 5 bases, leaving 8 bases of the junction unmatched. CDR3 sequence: CASSGRTSAPNEQFF. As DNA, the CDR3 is TGCGCCAGCAGCGGACGGACTAGCGCCCCCAATGAGCAGTTCTTC.

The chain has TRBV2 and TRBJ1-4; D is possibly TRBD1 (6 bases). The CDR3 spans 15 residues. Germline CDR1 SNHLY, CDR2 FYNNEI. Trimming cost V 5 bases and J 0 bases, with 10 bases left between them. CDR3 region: CASSRDIATNEKLFF. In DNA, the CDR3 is TGTGCCAGCAGTAGGGACATCGCAACTAATGAAAAACTGTTTTTT. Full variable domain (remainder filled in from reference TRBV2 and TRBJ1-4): EPEVTQTPSHQVTQMGQEVILRCVPISNHLYFYWYRQILGQKVEFLVSFYNNEISEKSEIFDDQFSVERPDGSNFTLKIRSTKLEDSAMYFCASSRDIATNEKLFFGSGTQLSVL.

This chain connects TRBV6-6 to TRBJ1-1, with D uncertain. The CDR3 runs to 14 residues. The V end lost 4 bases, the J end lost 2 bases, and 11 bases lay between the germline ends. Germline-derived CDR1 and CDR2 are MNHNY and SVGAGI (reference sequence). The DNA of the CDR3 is TGTGCCAGCAGTTGGCCGCAGAAAAACACTGAAGCTTTCTTT. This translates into CASSWPQKNTEAFF.

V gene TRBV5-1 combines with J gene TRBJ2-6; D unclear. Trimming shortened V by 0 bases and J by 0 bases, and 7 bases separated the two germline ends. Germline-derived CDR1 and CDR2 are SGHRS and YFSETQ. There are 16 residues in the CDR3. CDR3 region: CASSLAVSSGANVLTF. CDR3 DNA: TGCGCCAGCAGCTTGGCCGTCAGCTCTGGGGCCAACGTCCTGACTTTC.

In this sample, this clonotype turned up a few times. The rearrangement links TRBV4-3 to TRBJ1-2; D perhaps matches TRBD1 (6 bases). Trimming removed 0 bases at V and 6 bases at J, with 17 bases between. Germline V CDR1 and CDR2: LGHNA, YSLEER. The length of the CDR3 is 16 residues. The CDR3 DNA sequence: TGCGCCAGCAGCCAAGAGGATTGGGGGCGCGAGGATGGCTACACCTTC. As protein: CASSQEDWGREDGYTF.

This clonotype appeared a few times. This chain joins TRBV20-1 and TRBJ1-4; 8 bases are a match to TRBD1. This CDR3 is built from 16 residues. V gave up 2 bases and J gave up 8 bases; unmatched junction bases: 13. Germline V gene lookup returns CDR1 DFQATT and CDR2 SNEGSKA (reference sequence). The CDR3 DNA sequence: TGCAGTGCTAGACCGATTCCGGGACAGGCATCAGAAAAACTGTTTTTT. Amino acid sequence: CSARPIPGQASEKLFF.

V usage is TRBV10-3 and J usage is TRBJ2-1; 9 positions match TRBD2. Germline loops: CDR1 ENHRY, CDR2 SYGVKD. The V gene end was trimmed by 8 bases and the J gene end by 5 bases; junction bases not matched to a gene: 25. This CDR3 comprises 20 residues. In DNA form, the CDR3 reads TGTGCCATCGGCGGGGGGGGGCACGTTGCGGCTAGCGGTTTACACAATGAGCAGTTCTTC. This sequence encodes CAIGGGGHVAASGLHNEQFF.

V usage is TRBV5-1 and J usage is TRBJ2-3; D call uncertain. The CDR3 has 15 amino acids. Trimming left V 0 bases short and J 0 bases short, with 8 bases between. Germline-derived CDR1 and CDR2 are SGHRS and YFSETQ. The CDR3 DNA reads TGCGCCAGCAGCTTGGCCAACCCCAGCACAGATACGCAGTATTTT. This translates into CASSLANPSTDTQYF.

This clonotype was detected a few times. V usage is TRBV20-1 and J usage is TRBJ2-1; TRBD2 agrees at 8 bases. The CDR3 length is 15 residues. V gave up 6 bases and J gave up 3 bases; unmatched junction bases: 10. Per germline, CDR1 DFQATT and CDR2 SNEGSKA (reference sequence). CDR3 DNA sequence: TGCAGTGCCAACTCCCTACGGGAGGGCTACAATGAGCAGTTCTTC. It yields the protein CSANSLREGYNEQFF.

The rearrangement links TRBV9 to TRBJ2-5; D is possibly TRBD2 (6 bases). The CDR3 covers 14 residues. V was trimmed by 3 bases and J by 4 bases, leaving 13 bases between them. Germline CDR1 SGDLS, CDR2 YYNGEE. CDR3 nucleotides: TGTGCCAGCAGCGCATACGGCGGGGCAGAGACCCAGTACTTC. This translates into CASSAYGGAETQYF. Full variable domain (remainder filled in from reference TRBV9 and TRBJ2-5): DSGVTQTPKHLITATGQRVTLRCSPRSGDLSVYWYQQSLDQGLQFLIQYYNGEERAKGNILERFSAQQFPDLHSELNLSSLELGDSALYFCASSAYGGAETQYFGPGTRLLVL.

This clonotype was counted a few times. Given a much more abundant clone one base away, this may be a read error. The CDR3 DNA reads as TGTGCCAGCAGCCAAGATCAGGATAGCGGGGGGGACAATGAGCAGTACTTC. Translating gives CASSQDQDSGGDNEQYF. J is TRBJ2-7 and V is TRBV3-1, with 11 positions matching TRBD2. V shed 0 bases, J shed 7 bases, and the junction held 11 bases outside the gene matches. Germline CDR1 LGHDT, CDR2 YNNKEL (reference sequence). The CDR3 consists of 17 residues.

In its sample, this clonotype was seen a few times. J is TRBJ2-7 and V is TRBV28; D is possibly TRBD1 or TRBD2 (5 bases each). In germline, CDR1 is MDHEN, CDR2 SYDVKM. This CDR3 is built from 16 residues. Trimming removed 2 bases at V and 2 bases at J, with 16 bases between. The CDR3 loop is CASSLPGTWGTYEQYF. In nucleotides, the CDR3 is TGTGCCAGCAGTTTACCCGGGACCTGGGGGACCTACGAGCAGTACTTC.

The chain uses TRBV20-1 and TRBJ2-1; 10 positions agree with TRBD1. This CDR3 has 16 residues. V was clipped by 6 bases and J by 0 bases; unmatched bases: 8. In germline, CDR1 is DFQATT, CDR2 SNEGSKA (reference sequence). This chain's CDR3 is CSARTGGSSSYNEQFF. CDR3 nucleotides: TGCAGTGCCCGGACAGGGGGTAGCAGCTCCTACAATGAGCAGTTCTTC.

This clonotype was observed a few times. The CDR3 here is CASSLAGRSEAFF. In nucleotides, the CDR3 is TGTGCCAGCAGCTTAGCAGGGCGAAGTGAAGCTTTCTTT. This chain uses TRBV7-3 with TRBJ1-1, with D possibly being TRBD1 (5 bases). Trimming stripped 2 bases from V and 7 bases from J, with 11 bases between. Germline CDR1 and CDR2: SGHTA and FQGTGA. The CDR3 is 13 amino acids.

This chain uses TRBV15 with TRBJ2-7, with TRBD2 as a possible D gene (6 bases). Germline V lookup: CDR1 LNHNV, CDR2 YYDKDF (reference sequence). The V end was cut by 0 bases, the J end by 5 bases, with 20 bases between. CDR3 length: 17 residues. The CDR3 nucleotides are TGTGCCACCAGCAGAGATATGGTCCCCGGGGGAGAAGACGAGCAGTACTTC. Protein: CATSRDMVPGGEDEQYF.

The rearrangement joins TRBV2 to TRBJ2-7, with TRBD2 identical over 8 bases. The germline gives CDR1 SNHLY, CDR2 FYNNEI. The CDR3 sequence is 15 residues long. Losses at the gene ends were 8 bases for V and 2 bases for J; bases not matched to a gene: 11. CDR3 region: CASDGSTSGPYEQYF. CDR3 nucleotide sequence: TGTGCCAGCGATGGAAGCACTAGCGGCCCCTACGAGCAGTACTTC.

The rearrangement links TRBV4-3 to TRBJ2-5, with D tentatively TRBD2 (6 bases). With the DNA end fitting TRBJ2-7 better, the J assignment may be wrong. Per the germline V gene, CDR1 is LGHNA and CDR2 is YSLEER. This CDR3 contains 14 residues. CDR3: CASSQRQTAGEQYF. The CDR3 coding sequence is TGCGCCAGCAGCCAACGACAGACAGCGGGCGAGCAGTACTTC.

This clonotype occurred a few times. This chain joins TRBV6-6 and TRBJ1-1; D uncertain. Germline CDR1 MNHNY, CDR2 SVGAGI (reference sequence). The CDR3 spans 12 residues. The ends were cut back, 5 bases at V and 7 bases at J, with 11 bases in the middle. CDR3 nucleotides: TGTGCCAGCAGTACCGCCTACATTGAAGCTTTCTTT. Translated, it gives CASSTAYIEAFF.

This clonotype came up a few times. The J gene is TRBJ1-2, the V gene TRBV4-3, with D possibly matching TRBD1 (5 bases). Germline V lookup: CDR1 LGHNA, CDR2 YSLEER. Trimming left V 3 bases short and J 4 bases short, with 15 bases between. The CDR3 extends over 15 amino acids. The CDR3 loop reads CASSHDMRGGYGYTF. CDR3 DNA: TGCGCCAGCAGCCATGACATGAGGGGCGGCTATGGCTACACCTTC.

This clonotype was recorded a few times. The CDR3 protein is CASSLAGTGDYEQYF. The CDR3 DNA sequence: TGTGCCAGCAGCTTAGCAGGGACAGGGGACTACGAGCAGTACTTC. The chain has TRBV7-2 and TRBJ2-7; 10 bases align to TRBD1. Unmatched junction bases numbered 2, after V lost 0 bases and J lost 3 bases. CDR1 and CDR2 from the germline V gene are SGHTA and FQGNSA. The CDR3 length is 15 residues.

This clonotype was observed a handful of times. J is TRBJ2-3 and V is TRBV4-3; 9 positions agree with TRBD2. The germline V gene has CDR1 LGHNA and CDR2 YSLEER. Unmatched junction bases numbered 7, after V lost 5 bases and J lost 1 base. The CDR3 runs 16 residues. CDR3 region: CASSYKRTSGTDTQYF. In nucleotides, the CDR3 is TGCGCCAGCAGCTATAAACGGACTAGCGGCACAGATACGCAGTATTTT.

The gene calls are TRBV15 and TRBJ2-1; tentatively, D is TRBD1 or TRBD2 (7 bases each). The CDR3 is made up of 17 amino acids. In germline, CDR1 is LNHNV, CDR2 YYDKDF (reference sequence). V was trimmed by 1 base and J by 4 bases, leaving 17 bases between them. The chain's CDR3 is CATSRVRGGDRYNEQFF. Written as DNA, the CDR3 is TGTGCCACCAGCAGAGTCCGAGGGGGGGACAGATACAATGAGCAGTTCTTC.

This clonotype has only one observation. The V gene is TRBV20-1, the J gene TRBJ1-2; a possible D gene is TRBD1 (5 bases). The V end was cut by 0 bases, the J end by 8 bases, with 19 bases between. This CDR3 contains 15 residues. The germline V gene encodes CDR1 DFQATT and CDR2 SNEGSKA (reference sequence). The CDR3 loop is CSARDRAWVRDGYTF. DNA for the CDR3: TGCAGTGCTAGAGATCGGGCTTGGGTGAGGGACGGCTACACCTTC.

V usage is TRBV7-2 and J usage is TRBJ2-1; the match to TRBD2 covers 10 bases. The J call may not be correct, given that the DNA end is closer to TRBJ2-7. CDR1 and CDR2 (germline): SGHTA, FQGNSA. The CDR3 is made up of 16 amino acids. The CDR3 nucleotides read TGTGCCAGCAGAACTAGCGGGACCCGCTCCTACAATGAGCAGTACTTC. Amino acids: CASRTSGTRSYNEQYF.